One TCR beta chain is described in this entry. The junction had 3 bases not matched to a gene; V was cut back by 6 bases and J by 6 bases. The CDR3 sequence is 13 residues long. Per germline, CDR1 SGHTA and CDR2 FQGTGA. Molecular barcoding with unique molecular identifiers was used for the TCRbeta library. TCRdb ran MiXCR on the PCR reads and lists one entry per CDR3 protein. The sample lists about 540,000 distinct CDR3 sequences, around 19% seen once, with more than 2.5% in the top ten. The data were obtained in a study of T-cell reconstitution after alpha-beta-depleted transplantation in children. The input for sequencing was PBMCs from the stem cell graft donor, taken from the stem cell graft. This TCR was sampled from a human donor who donated a stem cell graft to a child with acute lymphoblastic leukemia. The V call is TRBV7-3, the J call TRBJ2-2, with 8 bases lining up with TRBD1. The chain's CDR3 is CASRWTGSGELFF. CDR3 DNA sequence: TGTGCCAGCAGGTGGACAGGGTCCGGGGAGCTGTTTTTT. The full variable domain, its missing parts supplied by reference TRBV7-3 and TRBJ2-2, is GAGVSQTPSNKVTEKGKYVELRCDPISGHTALYWYRQSLGQGPEFLIYFQGTGAADDSGLPNDRFFAVRPEGSVSTLKIQRTERGDSAVYLCASRWTGSGELFFGEGSRLTVL.